Included here is one T cell receptor beta chain sequence, with context. The antigen is unknown. Regarding donors, all were healthy bone marrow donors. This entry comes from a study of cytomegalovirus exposure and HLA in healthy donors. General study points: Reported results showed that the classifier diagnosed cytomegalovirus status with high specificity and sensitivity.

Trimming took 3 bases from V and 2 from J, leaving 8 bases between them. CDR1 and CDR2 from the germline V gene are SGHNT and YYREEE (reference sequence). The CDR3 has 13 residues. The study ran its PCR with 60 Vbeta and 13 Jbeta primers. The table came from immunoSEQ multiplex PCR; TCRdb's copy has only in-frame clones and leaves some out. The top ten hold 1.5% to 2% of the sample, which has 100,000 to 150,000 clones, around 85% seen once. Source material: PBMCs. The receptor's source is a boy between 10 and 17 years old in good health and CMV-seronegative. J is TRBJ2-5 and V is TRBV5-4; D is perhaps TRBD2 (5 bases). CDR3 residues: CASSSGGQETQYF. The CDR3 bases are TGTGCCAGCAGCTCCGGCGGGCAAGAGACCCAGTACTTC.